This T cell receptor (beta chain) derives from a study of cytomegalovirus exposure and HLA in healthy donors. General observations from the study: Later, an analysis showed that TCR beta chains associated with HLA were more clonally expanded than others that were equally common.

The PCR had 60 Vbeta and 13 Jbeta primers. Generated by immunoSEQ multiplex PCR, the TCRdb table keeps only in-frame clones and is missing some. The sample records 85,000 to 130,000 clones, around 80% being singletons. Regarding this clone: The antigen remains unidentified.

The V gene lost 1 base and the J gene lost 5 bases, with 9 bases spanning the gap. CDR3 length equals 13 residues. Germline V gene lookup returns CDR1 SGHRS and CDR2 YFSETQ. Sequenced material: PBMCs. The chain joins TRBV5-1 to TRBJ2-5; no clear D gene. This TCR was recovered from a male donor in good health and CMV-seropositive. The CDR3: CASSLPTEETQYF. The CDR3 coding sequence is TGCGCCAGCAGCTTGCCAACAGAGGAGACCCAGTACTTC.